This is a list of T cell receptor beta chains from one sample in a study of blood T cell repertoires in COVID-19. This table comes from immunoSEQ multiplex PCR, and its TCRdb copy is limited to in-frame clones, with some not included. The sample has over 110,000 clones; 84% are singletons. Sample: PBMCs or T cells enriched from blood (not recorded which). The receptors stem from a man aged 45 to 65 in a cohort exposed to, infected with or recovered from COVID-19 (not recorded which). Both conserved end residues are part of each CDR3. The D gene is left open where the match is weak. Clone sizes are given selectively: once, few, many, or a class where the clone is expanded.

TRBJ2-1 | TRBD2 | NA | TRBV9 | CASSASGRASNEQFF | TGTGCCAGCAGCGCCAGCGGGAGGGCCAGCAATGAGCAGTTCTTC
TRBJ1-5 | NA | NA | TRBV2 | CASGTGGGQPQHF | TGTGCCAGCGGGACGGGGGGCGGGCAGCCCCAGCATTTT
TRBJ2-3 | NA | NA | TRBV2 | CASSEETGSTDTQYF | TGTGCCAGCAGTGAAGAGACGGGTAGCACAGATACGCAGTATTTT
TRBJ2-3 | TRBD1 | once | TRBV18 | CASSRGQLGVSDTQYF | TGTGCCAGCTCACGGGGACAGTTGGGGGTTTCGGATACGCAGTATTTT
TRBJ1-5 | NA | NA | TRBV5-1 | CASSSGVNSNQPQHF | TGCGCCAGCAGCTCCGGGGTTAATAGCAATCAGCCCCAGCATTTT
TRBJ2-5 | NA | NA | TRBV7-9 | CASSQSQGGGETQYF | TGTGCCAGCAGCCAATCACAGGGAGGGGGAGAGACCCAGTACTTC
TRBJ1-2 | TRBD1 | NA | TRBV10-3 | CAISEPRDRVRYGYTF | TGTGCCATCAGTGAGCCGAGGGACAGGGTTCGGTATGGCTACACCTTC
TRBJ1-2 | TRBD1 | NA | TRBV27 | CASSLQGANYGYTF | TGTGCCAGCAGTTTACAGGGGGCGAACTATGGCTACACCTTC
TRBJ2-7 | TRBD2 | NA | TRBV7-2 | CASRGGGTSEQYF | TGTGCCAGCAGGGGCGGGGGGACGAGCGAGCAGTACTTC
TRBJ2-7 | NA | few | TRBV5-1 | CASMDMGEQYF | TGCGCCAGCATGGACATGGGCGAGCAGTACTTC
TRBJ2-1 | NA | NA | TRBV25-1 | CASSAEQAYNEQFF | TGTGCCAGCAGTGCAGAGCAGGCCTACAATGAGCAGTTCTTC
TRBJ2-1 | TRBD2 | NA | TRBV3-1/TRBV3-2 | CASSQLLAGELAGGHYNEQFF | TGTGCCAGCAGCCAGCTGCTGGCCGGTGAGCTAGCGGGGGGGCATTACAATGAGCAGTTCTTC
TRBJ1-1 | TRBD1 | NA | TRBV27 | CASSLSPGGYTEAFF | TGTGCCAGCAGTTTATCTCCAGGGGGGTACACTGAAGCTTTCTTT
TRBJ1-5 | TRBD1 | NA | TRBV30 | CAWEPDRGQPQHF | TGTGCCTGGGAACCTGACAGGGGCCAGCCCCAGCATTTT
TRBJ1-1 | TRBD1 | NA | TRBV7-6 | CASSSQQGADTEAFF | TGTGCCAGCAGCTCACAACAGGGGGCAGACACTGAAGCTTTCTTT
TRBJ2-3 | TRBD2 | NA | TRBV9 | CASSASSTQAGAGSDTQYF | TGTGCCAGCAGCGCCAGTAGTACGCAAGCGGGAGCCGGCTCAGATACGCAGTATTTT
TRBJ2-7 | TRBD2 | NA | TRBV28 | CASRSAERGRYEQYF | TGTGCCAGCAGGTCCGCGGAGCGGGGCAGGTACGAGCAGTACTTC
TRBJ1-1 | TRBD1 | NA | TRBV18 | CASSPLTGLTEAFF | TGTGCCAGCTCACCTCTGACAGGGTTGACTGAAGCTTTCTTT
TRBJ2-1 | NA | NA | TRBV5-1 | CASSLAINEQFF | TGCGCCAGCAGTCTCGCTATCAATGAGCAGTTCTTC
TRBJ1-4 | NA | NA | TRBV27 | CASSRQGYGGKEKLFF | TGTGCCAGCAGTCGCCAGGGATATGGCGGAAAGGAAAAACTGTTTTTT
TRBJ2-1 | TRBD1 | NA | TRBV2 | CASKGTGRNEQFF | TGTGCCAGCAAGGGGACAGGACGCAATGAGCAGTTCTTC
TRBJ1-1 | NA | NA | TRBV20-1 | CSAPGGTEAFF | TGCAGTGCCCCTGGGGGGACTGAAGCTTTCTTT
TRBJ2-7 | TRBD1 | once | TRBV7-8 | CASTPSRGGQGVYEQYF | TGTGCCAGCACCCCTTCAAGGGGGGGACAGGGGGTTTACGAGCAGTACTTC
TRBJ2-3 | TRBD2 | NA | TRBV4-1 | CASSFRLAGVTDTQYF | TGCGCCAGCAGCTTCAGACTAGCGGGGGTCACAGATACGCAGTATTTT
TRBJ1-2 | NA | NA | TRBV30 | CAWSLADRPSRGYTF | TGTGCCTGGAGTCTTGCCGACAGGCCCTCACGCGGCTACACCTTC
TRBJ2-5 | TRBD1 | NA | TRBV10-1 | CASSGQQGKNQETQYF | TGCGCCAGCTCGGGACAACAGGGGAAGAACCAGGAGACCCAGTACTTC
TRBJ2-7 | TRBD2 | once | TRBV4-1 | CASSQVSSGGYEQYF | TGCGCCAGCAGCCAAGTTTCTAGCGGGGGATACGAGCAGTACTTC
TRBJ2-1 | NA | NA | TRBV27 | CASSRDRRTYNEQFF | TGTGCCAGCAGTCGCGACAGACGGACCTACAATGAGCAGTTCTTC
TRBJ2-7 | TRBD2 | NA | TRBV27 | CASSLAGTSGRAAYEQYF | TGTGCCAGCAGTCTTGCCGGGACTAGCGGGAGGGCTGCCTACGAGCAGTACTTC
TRBJ1-3 | TRBD1 | NA | TRBV18 | CASSPQTGTGNTIYF | TGTGCCAGCTCGCCCCAGACAGGGACTGGAAACACCATATATTTT
TRBJ2-1 | TRBD2 | NA | TRBV4-3 | CASSQETSGGAYNEQFF | TGCGCCAGCAGCCAAGAAACTAGCGGGGGGGCTTACAATGAGCAGTTCTTC
TRBJ1-1 | NA | NA | TRBV7-2 | CASSLQGWGTEAFF | TGTGCCAGCAGCTTACAGGGATGGGGCACTGAAGCTTTCTTT
TRBJ2-3 | TRBD1 | NA | TRBV24-1 | CATSAPDRGSTDTQYF | TGTGCCACCAGTGCCCCGGACAGGGGAAGCACAGATACGCAGTATTTT
TRBJ1-2 | TRBD1 | NA | TRBV7-9 | CASRNTGGEGYTF | TGTGCCAGCAGAAATACAGGGGGCGAGGGCTACACCTTC
TRBJ2-7 | NA | NA | TRBV18 | CASSPPDYAPWEQYF | TGTGCCAGCTCACCACCGGACTATGCCCCGTGGGAGCAGTACTTC
TRBJ1-1 | NA | once | TRBV19 | CASSTVRGYEAFF | TGTGCCAGTAGTACCGTAAGAGGATATGAAGCTTTCTTT
TRBJ2-1 | TRBD2 | NA | TRBV27 | CASSTGTSGEFF | TGTGCCAGCAGTACCGGGACTAGCGGGGAGTTCTTC
TRBJ2-7 | NA | NA | TRBV28 | CASSLRSSYEQYF | TGTGCCAGCAGTCTGAGGAGCTCCTACGAGCAGTACTTC
TRBJ1-5 | TRBD1 | NA | TRBV5-8 | CASSVGTGTSNQPQHF | TGTGCCAGCAGCGTCGGGACAGGAACGAGCAATCAGCCCCAGCATTTT
TRBJ2-7 | TRBD2 | NA | TRBV2 | CASSEMGLAGVYEQYF | TGTGCCAGCAGTGAAATGGGACTAGCGGGGGTCTACGAGCAGTACTTC
TRBJ1-6 | TRBD1 | NA | TRBV5-1 | CASSSWTGSGPLHF | TGCGCCAGCAGCTCCTGGACAGGGAGCGGGCCCCTCCACTTT
TRBJ2-2 | NA | NA | TRBV7-6 | CASTPVNTGELFF | TGTGCCAGCACCCCAGTGAACACCGGGGAGCTGTTTTTT
TRBJ2-1 | NA | NA | TRBV7-9 | CASSKLQANNEQFF | TGTGCCAGCAGCAAATTACAGGCCAACAATGAGCAGTTCTTC